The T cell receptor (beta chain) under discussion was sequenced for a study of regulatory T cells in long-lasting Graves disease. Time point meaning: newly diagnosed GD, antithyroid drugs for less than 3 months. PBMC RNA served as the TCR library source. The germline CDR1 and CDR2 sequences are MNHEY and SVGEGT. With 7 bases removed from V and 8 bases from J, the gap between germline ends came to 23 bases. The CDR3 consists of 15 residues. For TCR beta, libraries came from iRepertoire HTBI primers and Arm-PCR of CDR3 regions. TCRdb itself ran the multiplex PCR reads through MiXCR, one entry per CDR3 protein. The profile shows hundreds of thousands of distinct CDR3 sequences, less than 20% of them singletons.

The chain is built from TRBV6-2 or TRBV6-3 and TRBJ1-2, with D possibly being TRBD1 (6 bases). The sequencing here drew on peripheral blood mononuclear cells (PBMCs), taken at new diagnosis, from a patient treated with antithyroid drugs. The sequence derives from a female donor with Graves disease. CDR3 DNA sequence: TGTGCCAGCACTGACCAGACAGGTTTGAACTCGGGCTACACCTTC. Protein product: CASTDQTGLNSGYTF.